These 5 T cell receptor beta chains were sequenced from one sample in a study of glioma-infiltrating T cells. Amplification of TCR alpha and beta CDR3 regions from RNA used iRepertoire nested multiplex PCR. TCRdb reanalysed the multiplex PCR reads using MiXCR and keeps one entry per CDR3 protein. The sample lists about 140,000 distinct CDR3 sequences; roughly two fifths were seen once. Sample: glioma tissue, nonneoplastic brain tissue, or PBMCs (not recorded which). Receptors were obtained from a human donor with low-grade glioma or glioblastoma, undergoing nonglioma brain surgery, or in good health (not recorded which).

CDR3 coding DNA: TGTGCCAGCAGCTTAGGACAGGGACACTCTGGAAACACCATATATTTT. Protein: CASSLGQGHSGNTIYF. V is TRBV11-2 and J is TRBJ1-3, with 7 bases lining up with TRBD1. V trimming: 1 base; J trimming: 0 bases; junction bases outside the gene matches: 3. CDR3 length: 16 residues. Germline V gives CDR1 SGHAT, CDR2 FQNNGV.

The chain combines TRBV6-2 or TRBV6-3 with TRBJ1-2; D ambiguous. The CDR3 consists of 14 residues. V lost 0 bases to trimming and J lost 8 bases, with 13 bases between them. Germline V gene sequence: CDR1 MNHEY, CDR2 SVGEGT. CDR3 region: CASSYSILIGGYTF. Written as DNA, the CDR3 is TGTGCCAGCAGTTACTCGATCCTCATCGGAGGCTACACCTTC.

This clonotype was picked up a small number of times. This chain joins TRBV28 and TRBJ1-3; D gene uncertain. V lost 5 bases and J 1 base, leaving 9 bases between the germline ends. The CDR3 is made up of 14 amino acids. Germline V gene data show CDR1 as MDHEN and CDR2 as SYDVKM. Here the CDR3 DNA reads TGTGCCAGCAGTGTAGACTCGTCTGGAAACACCATATATTTT. Protein product: CASSVDSSGNTIYF. Together with reference TRBV28 and TRBJ1-3, the CDR3 gives the full variable domain: DVKVTQSSRYLVKRTGEKVFLECVQDMDHENMFWYRQDPGLGLRLIYFSYDVKMKEKGDIPEGYSVSREKKERFSLILESASTNQTSMYLCASSVDSSGNTIYFGEGSWLTVV.

This clonotype was seen more than once but under ten times. V and J are TRBV6-2 or TRBV6-3 and TRBJ1-2; no firm D call. This CDR3 contains 16 residues. Trimming shortened V by 0 bases and J by 0 bases, and 11 bases separated the two germline ends. The V gene's germline CDR1 is MNHEY and CDR2 SVGEGT. For the CDR3, the DNA is TGTGCCAGCAGTTACTCGAAAGCCACAGCTAACTATGGCTACACCTTC. Translating it yields CASSYSKATANYGYTF.

The chain employs TRBV4-3 and TRBJ1-2; D possibly corresponds to TRBD1 (6 bases). V lost 2 bases and J lost 8, with 15 bases in between. This CDR3 spans 14 amino acids. Germline lookup yields CDR1 LGHNA and CDR2 YSLEER. CDR3 sequence: CASSQNRAVSGYTF. The CDR3 DNA follows: TGCGCCAGCAGCCAAAACAGGGCAGTGTCAGGCTACACCTTC.